One and the same sample provided the 20 T cell receptor beta chains below, sequenced in a study of blood T cell repertoires in COVID-19. Only in-frame clones appear in the TCRdb table, and some are missing; sequencing was by immunoSEQ multiplex PCR. Of about 340,000 clones listed, around four fifths are singletons. Input material: peripheral blood. The receptors were sampled from a man aged 25-45 years with active or convalescent COVID-19.

The J gene is TRBJ1-2, the V gene TRBV10-1; D possibly corresponds to TRBD1 (5 bases). The V and J ends lost 6 bases and 2 bases respectively, with 16 bases between them. Looked up from germline, CDR1 is WNHNN and CDR2 is SYGVQD (reference sequence). CDR3 length: 15 amino acids. CDR3 coding DNA: TGCGCCAGCAGATACACAGGTGGCAGGAACTATGGCTACACCTTC. This encodes CASRYTGGRNYGYTF.

The CDR3 DNA follows: TGTGCCCTAGGTGGGCAGGGGGGTGAAAAACTGTTTTTT. This translates into CALGGQGGEKLFF. This chain joins TRBV6-1 and TRBJ1-4; 7 bases align to TRBD1. The V and J ends lost 11 bases and 7 bases, in that order; junction bases with no gene match: 10. This CDR3 comprises 13 residues. The germline CDR1 and CDR2 sequences are MNHNS and SASEGT.

The chain has TRBV7-2 and TRBJ2-3, with 7 positions matching TRBD1. There are 15 residues in the CDR3. The V segment lost 4 bases and the J segment 2 bases; nucleotides outside the gene matches: 6. The germline gives CDR1 SGHTA, CDR2 FQGNSA. For the CDR3, the DNA is TGTGCCAGCAGCTCCCCAGGGGGATCCACAGATACGCAGTATTTT. Amino acid sequence: CASSSPGGSTDTQYF.

The chain links TRBV29-1 to TRBJ2-3, with TRBD1 as a possible D gene (7 bases). The V gene lost 3 bases and the J gene lost 1 base, with 8 bases spanning the gap. CDR3 length equals 13 residues. Germline V gene data show CDR1 as SQVTM and CDR2 as ANQGSEA. The CDR3 is CSVDRGGTDTQYF. The CDR3 region has the DNA TGCAGCGTTGACAGGGGGGGCACAGATACGCAGTATTTT.

CDR3 protein: CASSSGPGENKQYF. The CDR3 bases are TGTGCCAGCAGCTCCGGGCCAGGGGAAAACAAGCAGTACTTC. The V call is TRBV7-9, the J call TRBJ2-7, with D possibly TRBD1 on 6 matching bases. The germline V gene encodes CDR1 SEHNR and CDR2 FQNEAQ (reference sequence). Trimming took off 4 bases at V and 8 bases at J, with 18 bases between the two ends. The CDR3 consists of 14 residues.

V gene TRBV30 combines with J gene TRBJ2-5, with TRBD1 matching over 10 bases. V trimming: 8 bases; J trimming: 4 bases; junction bases outside the gene matches: 7. Germline lookup yields CDR1 GTSNPN and CDR2 SVGIG (reference sequence). CDR3 length equals 13 residues. CDR3 residues: CAGHRQGAETQYF. As DNA, the CDR3 is TGTGCCGGACACCGACAGGGGGCAGAGACCCAGTACTTC.

The chain employs TRBV2 and TRBJ1-6, with a tentative D call TRBD1 (5 bases). The CDR3 loop spans 15 amino acids. Trimming took 6 bases from V and 2 from J, leaving 11 bases between them. Germline V gene lookup returns CDR1 SNHLY and CDR2 FYNNEI. CDR3 residues: CASSPGRAYNSPLHF. The CDR3 nucleotides are TGTGCCAGCAGCCCAGGGAGGGCCTATAATTCACCCCTCCACTTT.

About this clone: The same CDR3 can be traced to other DNA sequences in this sample. The V gene is TRBV27, the J gene TRBJ2-7, with D possibly matching TRBD2 (5 bases). In germline, CDR1 is MNHEY, CDR2 SMNVEV (reference sequence). V lost 2 bases and J lost 2, with 7 bases in between. This CDR3 is 13 amino acids long. The CDR3 protein is CASSLDGAYEQYF. In nucleotides, the CDR3 is TGTGCCAGCAGTTTAGACGGGGCCTACGAGCAGTACTTC.

The chain is built from TRBV6-5 and TRBJ2-1; the match to TRBD2 covers 10 bases. V lost 0 bases, J lost 2 bases, and 1 base stayed unmatched. CDR3 length equals 16 residues. Germline V lookup: CDR1 MNHEY, CDR2 SVGAGI. The CDR3 nucleotides read TGTGCCAGCAGTTACTCTAGCGGGGGGCCCTACAATGAGCAGTTCTTC. Translating gives CASSYSSGGPYNEQFF.

CDR3 sequence: CASSLASYEQYF. CDR3 DNA sequence: TGTGCCAGCAGCTTAGCGAGCTACGAGCAGTACTTC. This sequence joins TRBV11-2 and TRBJ2-7; D uncertain. Between the trimmed V and J ends, which lost 1 base and 3 bases, there was a span of 4 bases. The CDR3 runs 12 residues. Per germline, CDR1 SGHAT and CDR2 FQNNGV.

J is TRBJ1-6 and V is TRBV9; 7 bases align to TRBD1. Trimming at V came to 0 bases and at J to 6 bases, leaving 3 bases not matched to a gene. CDR1 and CDR2 (germline): SGDLS, YYNGEE. CDR3 length equals 15 residues. CDR3 sequence reads: CASSVEDRRNSPLHF. CDR3 bases: TGTGCCAGCAGCGTAGAGGACAGGCGTAATTCACCCCTCCACTTT.

The chain joins TRBV20-1 to TRBJ2-5; a weak D match, TRBD2 (5 bases). Trimming cost V 7 bases and J 3 bases, with 6 bases left between them. The germline V gene encodes CDR1 DFQATT and CDR2 SNEGSKA (reference sequence). The CDR3 contains 10 residues. DNA of the CDR3: TGCAGTGTCGGGGAAGAGACCCAGTACTTC. Protein: CSVGEETQYF.

J is TRBJ2-7 and V is TRBV4-3; the match to TRBD2 covers 16 bases. V gave up 1 base and J gave up 9 bases; unmatched junction bases: 6. The CDR3 contains 16 residues. In germline, CDR1 is LGHNA, CDR2 YSLEER. For the CDR3, the DNA is TGCGCCAGCAGCCAAGTCGGGACTAGCGGGAGGGCCGCGCAGTACTTC. Its protein is CASSQVGTSGRAAQYF.

In its sample, this clone was seen once. The V call is TRBV6-5, the J call TRBJ2-1, with 11 bases aligning to TRBD2. CDR3 length equals 15 residues. The V and J ends lost 6 bases and 1 base, in that order; junction bases with no gene match: 2. Germline V gene lookup returns CDR1 MNHEY and CDR2 SVGAGI. In DNA, the CDR3 is TGTGCCAGCAGGCTAGCGGGAGGTTCCTACAATGAGCAGTTCTTC. Translated: CASRLAGGSYNEQFF.

The J gene is TRBJ1-2, the V gene TRBV28; 7 nucleotides line up with TRBD1. V shed 4 bases, J shed 5 bases, and the junction held 7 bases outside the gene matches. This CDR3 region has 14 residues. Germline CDR1 reads MDHEN; CDR2 reads SYDVKM. The CDR3 protein is CASSSSGTVYGYTF. The CDR3 coding sequence is TGTGCCAGCAGTTCATCTGGGACAGTATATGGCTACACCTTC.

The chain carries TRBV24-1 and TRBJ2-1; possibly TRBD1 for D (5 bases). From germline, CDR1 is KGHDR and CDR2 SFDVKD. The CDR3 has 19 residues. The V end lost 2 bases, the J end lost 2 bases, and 21 bases lay between the germline ends. CDR3 sequence reads: CATSDSLYSTETTYNEQFF. In DNA, the CDR3 is TGTGCCACCAGTGATTCCCTATATTCGACAGAGACCACCTACAATGAGCAGTTCTTC.

V gene TRBV5-4 combines with J gene TRBJ2-1; no clear D. The CDR3 contains 12 residues. The V gene's germline CDR1 is SGHNT and CDR2 YYREEE (reference sequence). The V end lost 0 bases, the J end lost 7 bases, and 5 bases lay between the germline ends. This chain's CDR3 is CASSLGGNEQFF. CDR3 nucleotide sequence: TGTGCCAGCAGCTTGGGAGGAAATGAGCAGTTCTTC.

V and J are TRBV4-3 and TRBJ2-7; D remains ambiguous. The V gene lost 0 bases and the J gene lost 4 bases, with 10 bases spanning the gap. Germline CDR1 is LGHNA and CDR2 is YSLEER. The CDR3 totals 14 residues. Written as DNA, the CDR3 is TGCGCCAGCAGCCAAGATAGATGGAGTTACGAGCAGTACTTC. As protein: CASSQDRWSYEQYF.

The rearrangement joins TRBV7-8 to TRBJ1-1, with D unresolved. This CDR3 comprises 12 residues. Per germline, CDR1 SGHVS and CDR2 FQNEAQ. V gave up 7 bases and J gave up 3 bases, with 9 bases separating them. CDR3 bases: TGTGCCAGCATCCACGGGGACACTGAAGCTTTCTTT. Its protein is CASIHGDTEAFF.

The chain uses TRBV3-1 (or the pseudogene TRBV3-2) and TRBJ2-7; D remains ambiguous. The CDR3 totals 13 residues. Trimming shortened V by 3 bases and J by 2 bases, and 8 bases separated the two germline ends. Germline V gene sequence: CDR1 LGHDT, CDR2 YNNKEL (reference sequence). CDR3 DNA: TGTGCCAGCAGCCACCTGAACACCTACGAGCAGTACTTC. Translation: CASSHLNTYEQYF.